Below are 20 T cell receptor beta chains sequenced from a single sample in a study of T cells in Graves' hyperthyroidism and ophthalmopathy. Amplification yielded TCR beta CDR3 regions, with RNA transcripts as the source. A first-round RT-PCR of the TCR CDR3 used the HTBI primer set. TCRdb independently ran MiXCR on the multiplex PCR reads; one entry per CDR3 protein. Of more than 550,000 distinct CDR3 sequences listed, 17% are singletons. The sample was blood. The receptors were gathered from a man in his fifties with Graves' hyperthyroidism.

This chain joins TRBV28 and TRBJ2-7, with 10 bases lining up with TRBD1. Per the germline V gene, CDR1 is MDHEN and CDR2 is SYDVKM. The CDR3 covers 18 residues. Trimming removed 4 bases from V and 1 base from J; junction bases left unmatched: 13. CDR3 loop: CASSSTGGDSLTSYEQYF. DNA of the CDR3: TGTGCCAGCAGTTCGACAGGGGGCGATTCCTTAACGTCCTACGAGCAGTACTTC.

This clonotype was counted ten times or more. The CDR3 DNA is TGTGCCAGCAGCTTCCAGGGTAACATTCAGTACTTC. Translating it yields CASSFQGNIQYF. This rearrangement joins TRBV11-2 to TRBJ2-4; a weak D match, TRBD1 (5 bases). V was clipped by 3 bases and J by 7 bases, with 7 bases between them. The CDR3 consists of 12 residues. The germline V gene encodes CDR1 SGHAT and CDR2 FQNNGV.

This clonotype was detected ten times or more. The rearrangement links TRBV24-1 to TRBJ2-1, with a tentative D call TRBD2 (5 bases). The CDR3 consists of 15 residues. Between the trimmed V and J ends, which lost 0 bases and 5 bases, there was a span of 10 bases. Germline V gene data show CDR1 as KGHDR and CDR2 as SFDVKD. The CDR3 region has the DNA TGTGCCACCAGTGATTTGGCTTCCGGGAACAATGAGCAGTTCTTC. Translated: CATSDLASGNNEQFF.

This clonotype occurred many times. The chain employs TRBV28 and TRBJ2-2, with no clear D. The CDR3 is made up of 16 amino acids. In germline, CDR1 is MDHEN, CDR2 SYDVKM. Trimming shortened V by 5 bases and J by 3 bases, and 16 bases separated the two germline ends. CDR3 in DNA: TGTGCCAGCAGTCCCTCTCTTCCGACATACACCGGGGAGCTGTTTTTT. It specifies CASSPSLPTYTGELFF.

The sample holds many counts of this clonotype. This chain connects TRBV27 to TRBJ2-2; no reliable D call. This CDR3 is 16 amino acids long. V lost 4 bases, J lost 7 bases, and 19 bases lay in between. Germline V lookup: CDR1 MNHEY, CDR2 SMNVEV (reference sequence). CDR3 nucleotide sequence: TGTGCCAGCAGTTACTTCCCCGAGGTAGATGTCGGGGAGCTGTTTTTT. Translated, it gives CASSYFPEVDVGELFF.

This clonotype appeared many times. This rearrangement joins TRBV7-9 to TRBJ2-1; 7 bases fit TRBD2. Germline-derived CDR1 and CDR2 are SEHNR and FQNEAQ (reference sequence). The CDR3 consists of 16 residues. Losses at the gene ends were 4 bases for V and 3 bases for J; bases not matched to a gene: 9. The CDR3 here is CASSSTTSDGYNEQFF. In DNA, the CDR3 is TGTGCCAGCAGCTCGACCACTAGCGACGGCTACAATGAGCAGTTCTTC.

The chain joins TRBV13 to TRBJ1-1; TRBD1 agrees at 7 bases. Germline assignment: CDR1 PRHDT and CDR2 FYEKMQ (reference sequence). The junction had 8 bases not matched to a gene; V was cut back by 6 bases and J by 1 base. This CDR3 region has 15 residues. The CDR3 bases are TGTGCCAGCAGGCAGGGGGTCGAAGGGAACACTGAAGCTTTCTTT. The encoded protein is CASRQGVEGNTEAFF. Supplemented by reference TRBV13 and TRBJ1-1, the full variable domain reads AAGVIQSPRHLIKEKRETATLKCYPIPRHDTVYWYQQGPGQDPQFLISFYEKMQSDKGSIPDRFSAQQFSDYHSELNMSSLELGDSALYFCASRQGVEGNTEAFFGQGTRLTVV.

The genes are TRBV18 and TRBJ1-2; 7 bases line up with TRBD1. J lost 7 bases, V lost 7 bases, and 12 bases had no gene match. Germline V gene sequence: CDR1 KGHSH, CDR2 LQKENI. The CDR3 contains 14 residues. CDR3 coding DNA: TGTGCCAGCTTACCGGGACAGACTCTGGGTGGCTACACCTTC. Protein: CASLPGQTLGGYTF.

This clonotype was counted only a few times. The gene calls are TRBV2 and TRBJ1-6; D unclear. Germline V gene data show CDR1 as SNHLY and CDR2 as FYNNEI. V gave up 9 bases and J gave up 6 bases, with 12 bases separating them. This CDR3 is 13 amino acids long. The CDR3 is CARTGSINSPLHF. As DNA, the CDR3 is TGTGCCAGAACCGGGTCTATTAATTCACCCCTCCACTTT.

This clonotype came up many times. The chain recombines TRBV6-1 with TRBJ2-6; D ambiguous. CDR1 is MNHNS, CDR2 SASEGT, per germline. The CDR3 is made up of 14 amino acids. V dropped 7 bases and J dropped 1 base, with 8 bases sitting between them. The CDR3 region has the DNA TGTGCCAGCATCCCGAGATCTGGGGCCAACGTCCTGACTTTC. It codes for CASIPRSGANVLTF.

This clonotype was detected many times. The V gene is TRBV12-3 or TRBV12-4, the J gene TRBJ2-5; 9 bases map to TRBD1. The junction had 12 bases not matched to a gene; V was cut back by 5 bases and J by 5 bases. The CDR3 totals 16 residues. The CDR3 loop reads CASSQLAYRGRETQYF. The CDR3, as DNA: TGTGCCAGCAGTCAGTTAGCTTACAGGGGGCGGGAGACCCAGTACTTC.

The sample holds a few counts of this clonotype. This could be a read error, since a much larger clone is one nucleotide away. This chain links TRBV6-2 or TRBV6-3 with TRBJ2-7; D is unresolved. The CDR3 runs to 14 residues. CDR1 is MNHEY, CDR2 SVGEGT, per germline. The CDR3 is CVSSQDPSSYEQYF. CDR3 bases: TGTGTCAGCAGTCAGGACCCGAGCTCCTACGAGCAGTACTTC.

In this sample, this clonotype turned up a few times. V gene TRBV3-1 combines with J gene TRBJ2-3; 7 bases are shared with TRBD2. V was pared by 1 base and J by 2 bases, with 3 bases of the junction left unmatched. Per germline, CDR1 LGHDT and CDR2 YNNKEL (reference sequence). The CDR3 is made up of 15 amino acids. CDR3 in amino acids: CASSQGLAATDTQYF. In DNA, the CDR3 is TGTGCCAGCAGCCAAGGGCTAGCGGCCACAGATACGCAGTATTTT.

There are many counts of this clonotype. The J gene is TRBJ1-1, the V gene TRBV30, with 7 bases lining up with TRBD1. Germline V gives CDR1 GTSNPN, CDR2 SVGIG (reference sequence). With 4 bases clipped from V and 0 bases from J, the junction kept 5 bases outside the gene matches. This CDR3 spans 14 amino acids. The CDR3, as DNA: TGTGCCTGGACGAGGGACAGTTTGAACACTGAAGCTTTCTTT. Translating gives CAWTRDSLNTEAFF.

For this clonotype: The conserved closing phenylalanine or tryptophan is absent in this CDR3, likely reflecting a read error. The chain joins TRBV11-2 to TRBJ2-4; 13 bases align to TRBD2. Losses at the gene ends were 5 bases for V and 0 bases for J; bases not matched to a gene: 10. This CDR3 is 19 amino acids long. Looked up from germline, CDR1 is SGHAT and CDR2 is FQNNGV. CDR3 protein: CASSPTSGRDFLAKNIQYS. The DNA for the CDR3 is TGTGCCAGCAGCCCAACTAGCGGGAGGGACTTCCTAGCCAAAAACATTCAGTACTCC.

This chain connects TRBV6-5 to TRBJ2-5; D is ambiguous. CDR1 and CDR2 from the germline V gene are MNHEY and SVGAGI. V lost 2 bases and J lost 0, with 7 bases in between. CDR3 size: 14 residues. The CDR3 region has the DNA TGTGCCAGCAGTTACCAGAGCTACCAAGAGACCCAGTACTTC. Translated: CASSYQSYQETQYF.

This clonotype was seen just once. The chain combines TRBV4-2 with TRBJ2-1; D is unclear. CDR1 is LGHNA and CDR2 is YNFKEQ in the germline V gene. The CDR3 contains 15 residues. V lost 4 bases to trimming and J lost 4 bases, with 14 bases between them. CDR3 coding DNA: TGTGCCAGCAGCCCCGGTAACGGAGAGTACAATGAGCAGTTCTTC. It translates to CASSPGNGEYNEQFF.

The table lists this clonotype with a few counts. The chain couples TRBV30 to TRBJ1-2, with no clear D. Germline CDR1 reads GTSNPN; CDR2 reads SVGIG (reference sequence). The CDR3 is 13 residues long. Trimming removed 5 bases from V and 4 bases from J, with 14 bases in between. The CDR3 DNA is TGTGCCTGGCGAGGAGGGTGGGGCTATGGCTACACCTTC. Protein sequence: CAWRGGWGYGYTF.

This clonotype was observed at least ten times. The rearrangement joins TRBV7-2 to TRBJ1-1; TRBD1 matches 9 bases. Germline trimming cut 0 bases from V and 11 bases from J; bases unmatched to any gene: 7. The CDR3 is 14 amino acids. Germline V CDR1 and CDR2: SGHTA, FQGNSA. The CDR3 DNA reads as TGTGCCAGCAGCTTAGCGGGACAGGGCTTTCTGGCTTTCTTT. This sequence encodes CASSLAGQGFLAFF. Together with reference TRBV7-2 and TRBJ1-1, the CDR3 gives the full variable domain: GAGVSQSPSNKVTEKGKDVELRCDPISGHTALYWYRQSLGQGLEFLIYFQGNSAPDKSGLPSDRFSAERTGGSVSTLTIQRTQQEDSAVYLCASSLAGQGFLAFFGQGTRLTVV.

This sequence joins TRBV10-3 and TRBJ2-7; tentative D call: TRBD1 (6 bases). Germline V lookup: CDR1 ENHRY, CDR2 SYGVKD. Trimming removed 3 bases at V and 6 bases at J, with 15 bases between. The CDR3 is 14 amino acids. The CDR3 DNA reads TGTGCCATCAGTGACATCCCGGGACACTTCGAGCAGTACTTC. Amino acid sequence: CAISDIPGHFEQYF.